Listed below are T cell receptor beta chains from one sample, sequenced in a study of identical twins. From the 5' RACE reads, TCRdb called clonotypes with MiXCR, one entry per CDR3 protein. The data hold some 660,000 distinct CDR3 sequences, with 8.5% to 9.5% observed a single time. These data were likewise used in another study, on yellow fever vaccine responses in identical twins.

Sequencing was carried out using PBMCs. Receptors were obtained from a woman younger than 30 in good health. Each CDR3 is given with its conserved first and last residue. A D gene is named only where the DNA matches it firmly. Clone size, where shown, is once, few, many, or a class for clones that have expanded.

d_call	v_call	j_call	clone_size	cdr3_aa	cdr3_nt
TRBD1	TRBV5-5	TRBJ2-7	.	CASSLVQGAFSYEQYF	TGTGCCAGCAGCTTGGTGCAGGGGGCCTTCAGCTACGAGCAGTACTTC
TRBD1	TRBV10-3	TRBJ2-2	.	CAITSGGATGELFF	TGTGCCATCACCTCAGGGGGCGCGACCGGGGAGCTGTTTTTT
TRBD1	TRBV30	TRBJ2-7	.	CAWSWDSEQYF	TGTGCCTGGAGTTGGGACAGCGAGCAGTACTTC
.	TRBV10-3	TRBJ1-2	.	CAIGEDGGYTF	TGTGCCATCGGGGAAGACGGTGGCTACACCTTC
.	TRBV7-9	TRBJ2-1	many	CASSLAGTPYNEQFF	TGTGCCAGCAGCTTAGCCGGGACCCCTTACAATGAGCAGTTCTTC
.	TRBV29-1	TRBJ1-4	many	CSVDGAAGVGEKLFF	TGCAGCGTTGATGGTGCCGCAGGGGTTGGTGAAAAACTGTTTTTT
.	TRBV7-8	TRBJ1-1	.	CASSAASGTEAFF	TGTGCCAGCAGCGCCGCCTCTGGCACTGAAGCTTTCTTT
TRBD1	TRBV5-6	TRBJ2-1	once	CASGHGTGGINEQFF	TGTGCCAGCGGCCACGGGACAGGGGGTATAAATGAGCAGTTCTTC
.	TRBV2	TRBJ1-2	.	CASRVGVYGYTF	TGTGCCAGCAGGGTAGGGGTCTATGGCTACACCTTC
.	TRBV2	TRBJ2-7	.	CASSEVWITYEQYF	TGTGCCAGCAGTGAAGTGTGGATAACCTACGAGCAGTACTTC
.	TRBV20-1	TRBJ1-5	many	CSARVGRDSNQPQHF	TGCAGTGCTAGAGTAGGCAGGGATAGCAATCAGCCCCAGCATTTT
TRBD1	TRBV12-3/TRBV12-4	TRBJ2-7	many	CASSFSLGQGVDEQYF	TGTGCCAGCAGTTTTAGTCTCGGACAGGGTGTAGACGAGCAGTACTTC
TRBD1	TRBV7-9	TRBJ1-5	few	CASSPRGQGTNQPQHF	TGTGCCAGCAGTCCCCGGGGACAGGGAACCAATCAGCCCCAGCATTTT
TRBD2	TRBV4-2	TRBJ2-2	.	CASSQSLGASGTGELFF	TGTGCCAGCAGCCAATCCCTCGGGGCTAGCGGGACCGGGGAGCTGTTTTTT
.	TRBV2	TRBJ2-5	few	CASRSDRNQETQYF	TGTGCCAGCAGGTCCGACAGGAACCAAGAGACCCAGTACTTC
.	TRBV7-8	TRBJ1-2	many	CASSSRADYGYTF	TGTGCCAGCAGCTCAAGAGCGGACTATGGCTACACCTTC
.	TRBV10-3	TRBJ2-2	few	CAISEGTGASAGELFF	TGTGCCATCAGTGAGGGGACGGGGGCTTCAGCCGGGGAGCTGTTTTTT
TRBD2	TRBV20-1	TRBJ2-4	.	CSARTSGRAAKNIQYF	TGCAGTGCCCGGACTAGCGGGAGGGCCGCGAAAAACATTCAGTACTTC
.	TRBV7-9	TRBJ2-7	few	CASSLVLRAPGTGEQYF	TGTGCCAGCAGCTTAGTGCTTCGAGCGCCTGGAACCGGCGAGCAGTACTTC
TRBD1	TRBV5-6	TRBJ2-7	many	CASSMDRGYSDEQYF	TGTGCCAGCAGTATGGACAGGGGATATAGTGACGAGCAGTACTTC
TRBD1	TRBV27	TRBJ1-5	few	CASGTGQGANQPQHF	TGTGCCAGCGGAACGGGACAGGGGGCGAATCAGCCCCAGCATTTT
TRBD2	TRBV7-6	TRBJ2-1	.	CASSLKGGGRNYNEQFF	TGTGCCAGCAGCTTAAAGGGAGGCGGGAGGAACTACAATGAGCAGTTCTTC
.	TRBV11-1	TRBJ2-5	many	CASSPPRWLGAQNQETQYF	TGTGCCAGCAGCCCTCCTCGCTGGCTGGGGGCCCAAAACCAAGAGACCCAGTACTTC
.	TRBV3-1	TRBJ2-1	few	CASSQGGLVGAEQFF	TGTGCCAGCAGCCAAGGAGGGCTAGTCGGGGCTGAGCAGTTCTTC
TRBD2	TRBV5-1	TRBJ2-2	many	CASSSTGTSTGELFF	TGCGCCAGCAGTTCTACCGGGACTAGCACCGGGGAGCTGTTTTTT
.	TRBV11-2	TRBJ2-7	.	CASSLSRGEQYF	TGTGCCAGCAGCTTATCTCGGGGCGAGCAGTACTTC
TRBD1	TRBV2	TRBJ2-1	.	CASSEIRDRPYNEQFF	TGTGCCAGCAGTGAGATTCGGGACAGACCATACAATGAGCAGTTCTTC
TRBD2	TRBV28	TRBJ2-2	few	CASSLGALAGTGELFF	TGTGCCAGCAGTTTAGGCGCACTAGCGGGCACCGGGGAGCTGTTTTTT
.	TRBV5-1	TRBJ2-1	many	CASSSAGHYNEQFF	TGCGCCAGCAGTTCTGCGGGCCATTACAATGAGCAGTTCTTC
TRBD2	TRBV6-5	TRBJ2-7	.	CASRYSGTSSGEQYF	TGTGCCAGCAGATACTCCGGGACTAGCTCTGGCGAGCAGTACTTC
TRBD1	TRBV3-1	TRBJ2-4	.	CASSQDRETGVKEAKNIQYF	TGTGCCAGCAGCCAAGATAGAGAGACAGGGGTAAAGGAAGCCAAAAACATTCAGTACTTC
.	TRBV6-6	TRBJ2-3	medium-sized	CASSLLRGHTDTQYF	TGTGCCAGCAGTTTGTTAAGGGGCCACACAGATACGCAGTATTTT
.	TRBV10-3	TRBJ2-5	.	CAASPGRGQETQYF	TGTGCCGCCTCCCCGGGTAGGGGCCAAGAGACCCAGTACTTC
.	TRBV25-1	TRBJ2-5	few	CASSDWGVKTQYF	TGTGCCAGCAGTGACTGGGGGGTGAAGACCCAGTACTTC
TRBD2	TRBV7-8	TRBJ2-7	many	CASSTRPGLANAYEQYF	TGTGCCAGCAGCACAAGACCGGGACTAGCGAATGCCTACGAGCAGTACTTC
.	TRBV2	TRBJ2-1	.	CASSYNQRLWDASTDNEQFF	TGTGCCAGCAGTTACAACCAACGTCTATGGGACGCCTCAACCGACAATGAGCAGTTCTTC
.	TRBV2	TRBJ2-5	few	CASRTEFVYF	TGTGCCAGCAGGACGGAGTTTGTGTACTTC
.	TRBV7-1	TRBJ2-1	.	CAISPGRSCYNEQFF	TGTGCCATCAGCCCCGGGCGGAGCTGCTACAATGAGCAGTTCTTC